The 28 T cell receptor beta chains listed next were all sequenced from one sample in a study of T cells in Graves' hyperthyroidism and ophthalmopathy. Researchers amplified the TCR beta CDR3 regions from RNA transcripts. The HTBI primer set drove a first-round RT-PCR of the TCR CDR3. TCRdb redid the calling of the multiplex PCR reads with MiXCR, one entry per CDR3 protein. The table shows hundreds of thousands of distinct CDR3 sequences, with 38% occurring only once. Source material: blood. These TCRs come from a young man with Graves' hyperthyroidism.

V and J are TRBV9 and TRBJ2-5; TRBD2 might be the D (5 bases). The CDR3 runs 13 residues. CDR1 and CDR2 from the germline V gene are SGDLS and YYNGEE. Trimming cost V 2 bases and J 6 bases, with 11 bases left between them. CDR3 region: CASSVRGQQTQYF. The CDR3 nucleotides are TGTGCCAGCAGCGTTAGAGGGCAGCAGACCCAGTACTTC.

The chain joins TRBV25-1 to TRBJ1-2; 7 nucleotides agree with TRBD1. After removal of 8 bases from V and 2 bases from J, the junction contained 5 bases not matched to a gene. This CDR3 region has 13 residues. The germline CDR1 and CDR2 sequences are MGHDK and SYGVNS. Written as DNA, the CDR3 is TGTGCCAGCGTTGACAGGGAGAACTATGGCTACACCTTC. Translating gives CASVDRENYGYTF.

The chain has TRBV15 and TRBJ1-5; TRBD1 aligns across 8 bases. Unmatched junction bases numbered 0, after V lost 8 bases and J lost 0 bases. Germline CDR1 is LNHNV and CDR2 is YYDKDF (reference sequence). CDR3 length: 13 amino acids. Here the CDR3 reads CATGQGSNQPQHF. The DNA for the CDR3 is TGTGCCACCGGACAGGGTAGCAATCAGCCCCAGCATTTT.

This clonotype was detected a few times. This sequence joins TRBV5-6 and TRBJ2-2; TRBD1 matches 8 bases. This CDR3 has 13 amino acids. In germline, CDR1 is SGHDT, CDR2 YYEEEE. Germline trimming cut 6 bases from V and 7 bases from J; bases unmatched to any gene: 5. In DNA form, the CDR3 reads TGTGCCAGCACCCAGGGGGCAAGCGGGGAGCTGTTTTTT. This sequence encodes CASTQGASGELFF.

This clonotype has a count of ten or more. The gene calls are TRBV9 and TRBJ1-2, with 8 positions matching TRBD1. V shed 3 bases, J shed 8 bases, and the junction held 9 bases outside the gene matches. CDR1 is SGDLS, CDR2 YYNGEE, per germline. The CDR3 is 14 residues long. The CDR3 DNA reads TGTGCCAGCAGCGCGACAGGGGCGTTGAGGGGCTACACCTTC. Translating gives CASSATGALRGYTF.

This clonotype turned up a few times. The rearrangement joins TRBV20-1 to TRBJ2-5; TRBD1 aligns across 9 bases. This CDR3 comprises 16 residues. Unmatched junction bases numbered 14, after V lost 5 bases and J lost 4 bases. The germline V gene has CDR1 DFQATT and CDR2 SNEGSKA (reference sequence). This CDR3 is CSAYRQGGGNRETQYF. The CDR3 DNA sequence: TGCAGTGCTTATAGACAGGGGGGGGGTAACCGAGAGACCCAGTACTTC.

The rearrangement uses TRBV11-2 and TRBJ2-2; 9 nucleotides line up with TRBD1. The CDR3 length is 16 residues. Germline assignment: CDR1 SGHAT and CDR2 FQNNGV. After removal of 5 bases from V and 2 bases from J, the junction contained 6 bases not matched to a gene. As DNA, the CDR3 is TGTGCCAGCAGCCGGGACAGGGTCCGCAACACCGGGGAGCTGTTTTTT. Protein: CASSRDRVRNTGELFF.

As DNA, the CDR3 is TGTGCCAGCAGCTCGCCGGGGGGAAACACCGGGGAGCTGTTTTTT. Translating gives CASSSPGGNTGELFF. The chain uses TRBV7-9 and TRBJ2-2; 7 nucleotides align to TRBD2. The CDR3 has 15 residues. CDR1 SEHNR and CDR2 FQNEAQ come from the germline V gene (reference sequence). Germline trimming cut 4 bases from V and 2 bases from J; bases unmatched to any gene: 4.

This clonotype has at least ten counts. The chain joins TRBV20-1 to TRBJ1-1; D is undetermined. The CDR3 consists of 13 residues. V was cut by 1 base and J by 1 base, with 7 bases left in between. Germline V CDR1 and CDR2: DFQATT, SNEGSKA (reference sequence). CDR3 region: CSARVVGNTEAFF. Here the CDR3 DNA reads TGCAGTGCTAGAGTGGTAGGGAACACTGAAGCTTTCTTT.

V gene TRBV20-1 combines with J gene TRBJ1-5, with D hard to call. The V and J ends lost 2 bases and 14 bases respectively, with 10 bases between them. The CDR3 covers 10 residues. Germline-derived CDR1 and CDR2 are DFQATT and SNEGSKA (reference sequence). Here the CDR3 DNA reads TGCAGTGCTAGACAGGACTACGAGCATTTT. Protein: CSARQDYEHF.

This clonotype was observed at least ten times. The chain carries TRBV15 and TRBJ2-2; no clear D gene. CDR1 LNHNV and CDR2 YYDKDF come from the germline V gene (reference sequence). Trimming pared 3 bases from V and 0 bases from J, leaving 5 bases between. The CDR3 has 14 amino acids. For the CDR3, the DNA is TGTGCCACCAGCAGGGAACCGAACACCGGGGAGCTGTTTTTT. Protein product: CATSREPNTGELFF.

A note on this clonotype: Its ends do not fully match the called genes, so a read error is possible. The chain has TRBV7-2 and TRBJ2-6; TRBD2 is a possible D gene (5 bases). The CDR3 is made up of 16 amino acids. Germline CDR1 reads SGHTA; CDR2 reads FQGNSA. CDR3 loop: CASSQASGSGANVLTF. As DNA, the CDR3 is TGCGCCAGCAGCCAAGCCTCGGGGTCTGGGGCCAACGTCCTGACTTTC.

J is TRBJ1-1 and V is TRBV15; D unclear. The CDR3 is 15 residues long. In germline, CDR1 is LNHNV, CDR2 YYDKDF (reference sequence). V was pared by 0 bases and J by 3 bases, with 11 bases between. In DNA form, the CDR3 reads TGTGCCACCAGCAGAGATCCGGCAGGCGACACTGAAGCTTTCTTT. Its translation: CATSRDPAGDTEAFF. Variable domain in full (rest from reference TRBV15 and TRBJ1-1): DAMVIQNPRYQVTQFGKPVTLSCSQTLNHNVMYWYQQKSSQAPKLLFHYYDKDFNNEADTPDNFQSRRPNTSFCFLDIRSPGLGDTAMYLCATSRDPAGDTEAFFGQGTRLTVV.

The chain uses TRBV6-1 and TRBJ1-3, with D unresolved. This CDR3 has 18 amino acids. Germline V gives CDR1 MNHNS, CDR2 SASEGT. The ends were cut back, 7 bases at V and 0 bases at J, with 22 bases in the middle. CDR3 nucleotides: TGTGCCAGCACAAAGACGGTAGAGGACTCACGCTCTGGAAACACCATATATTTT. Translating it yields CASTKTVEDSRSGNTIYF.

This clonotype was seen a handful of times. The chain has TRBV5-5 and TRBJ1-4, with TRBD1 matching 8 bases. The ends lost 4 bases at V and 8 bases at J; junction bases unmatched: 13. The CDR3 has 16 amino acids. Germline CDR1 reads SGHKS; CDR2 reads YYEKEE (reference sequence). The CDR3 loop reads CASSQTGTGRTEKLFF. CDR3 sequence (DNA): TGTGCCAGCAGCCAGACCGGGACAGGAAGGACCGAAAAACTGTTTTTT.

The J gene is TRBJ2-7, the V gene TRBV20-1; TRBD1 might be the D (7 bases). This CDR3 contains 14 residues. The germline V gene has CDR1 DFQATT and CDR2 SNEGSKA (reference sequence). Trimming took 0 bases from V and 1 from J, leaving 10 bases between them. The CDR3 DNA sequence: TGCAGTGCTAGAGATCCAGGGGGGTCCTACGAGCAGTACTTC. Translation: CSARDPGGSYEQYF.

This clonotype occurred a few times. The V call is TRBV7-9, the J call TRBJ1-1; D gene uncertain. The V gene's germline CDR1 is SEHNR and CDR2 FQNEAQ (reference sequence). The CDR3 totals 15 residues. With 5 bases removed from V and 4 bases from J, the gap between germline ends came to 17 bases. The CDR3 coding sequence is TGTGCCAGCAGCCTGTCCCTAGTGGGCCCCACTGAAGCTTTCTTT. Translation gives CASSLSLVGPTEAFF.

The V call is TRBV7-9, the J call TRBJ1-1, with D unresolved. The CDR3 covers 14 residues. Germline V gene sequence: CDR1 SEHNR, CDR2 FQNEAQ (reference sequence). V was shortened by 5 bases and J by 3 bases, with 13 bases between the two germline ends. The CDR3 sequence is CASSQVGKDTEAFF. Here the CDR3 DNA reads TGTGCCAGCAGCCAAGTCGGAAAGGACACTGAAGCTTTCTTT.

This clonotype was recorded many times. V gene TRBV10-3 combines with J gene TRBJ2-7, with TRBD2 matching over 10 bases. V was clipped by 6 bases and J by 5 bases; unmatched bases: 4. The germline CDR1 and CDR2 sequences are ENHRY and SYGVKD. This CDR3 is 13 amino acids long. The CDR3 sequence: CAISELAGNEQYF. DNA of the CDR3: TGTGCCATCAGCGAACTAGCGGGGAACGAGCAGTACTTC.

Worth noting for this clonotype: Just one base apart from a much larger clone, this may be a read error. The CDR3 DNA is TGTGCCAGCACTTCGGACAGGTGGCGCGAGCAGTACTTC. It translates to CASTSDRWREQYF. V is TRBV7-9 and J is TRBJ2-7; TRBD1 matches at 7 bases. Germline lookup yields CDR1 SEHNR and CDR2 FQNEAQ (reference sequence). This CDR3 is built from 13 residues. V was clipped by 7 bases and J by 6 bases; unmatched bases: 9.

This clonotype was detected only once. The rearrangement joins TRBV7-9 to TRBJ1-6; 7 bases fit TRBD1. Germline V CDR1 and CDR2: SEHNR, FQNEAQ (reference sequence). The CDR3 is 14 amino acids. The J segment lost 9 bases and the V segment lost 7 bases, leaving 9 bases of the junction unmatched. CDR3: CASTVQGMGSPLHF. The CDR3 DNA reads TGTGCCAGCACCGTACAGGGGATGGGTTCACCCCTCCACTTT.

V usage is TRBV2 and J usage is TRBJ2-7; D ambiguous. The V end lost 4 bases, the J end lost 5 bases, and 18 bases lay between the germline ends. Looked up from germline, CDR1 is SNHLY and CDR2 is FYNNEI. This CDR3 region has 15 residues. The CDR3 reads CASSVGIRSPHEQYF. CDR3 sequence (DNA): TGTGCCAGCAGTGTGGGGATAAGGTCCCCCCACGAGCAGTACTTC.

In DNA form, the CDR3 reads TGTGCCAGCAGCTTGAGAGACAAGGGAACTGAAGCTTTCTTT. Amino acid sequence: CASSLRDKGTEAFF. The rearrangement joins TRBV5-4 to TRBJ1-1; no reliable D call. The ends were cut back, 1 base at V and 5 bases at J, with 12 bases in the middle. CDR1 and CDR2 from the germline V gene are SGHNT and YYREEE (reference sequence). This CDR3 has 14 residues.

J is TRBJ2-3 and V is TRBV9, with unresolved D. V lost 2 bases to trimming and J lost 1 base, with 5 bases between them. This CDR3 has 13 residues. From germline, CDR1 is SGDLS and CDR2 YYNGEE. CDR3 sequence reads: CASSVMGTDTQYF. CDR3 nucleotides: TGTGCCAGCAGCGTTATGGGCACAGATACGCAGTATTTT.

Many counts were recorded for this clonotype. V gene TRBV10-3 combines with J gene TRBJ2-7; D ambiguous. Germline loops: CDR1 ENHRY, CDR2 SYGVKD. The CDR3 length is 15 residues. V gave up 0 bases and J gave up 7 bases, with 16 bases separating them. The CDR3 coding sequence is TGTGCCATCAGTGAGTCAGAAGGGCCCCTACGAGAGCAGTACTTC. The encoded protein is CAISESEGPLREQYF.

The CDR3 protein is CASSLRRSQPQHF. CDR3 coding DNA: TGTGCCAGCAGCCTCAGGAGGAGTCAGCCCCAGCATTTT. The chain employs TRBV7-2 and TRBJ1-5; D is unresolved. The CDR3 is 13 residues long. Trimming removed 5 bases from V and 6 bases from J, with 11 bases in between. Germline V gene sequence: CDR1 SGHTA, CDR2 FQGNSA.

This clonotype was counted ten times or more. CDR3 sequence: CATSRDRNQPQHF. CDR3 in DNA: TGTGCCACCAGCAGAGATCGGAATCAGCCCCAGCATTTT. V usage is TRBV15 and J usage is TRBJ1-5; D gene uncertain. Germline V gives CDR1 LNHNV, CDR2 YYDKDF (reference sequence). V lost 0 bases and J lost 4, with 4 bases in between. This CDR3 contains 13 residues.

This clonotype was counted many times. In DNA form, the CDR3 reads TGCAGTGCTAGAGCAGGGACAAACCAAGAGACCCAGTACTTC. Amino acids: CSARAGTNQETQYF. V and J are TRBV20-1 and TRBJ2-5, with D perhaps TRBD1 (6 bases). Per germline, CDR1 DFQATT and CDR2 SNEGSKA (reference sequence). V lost 1 base, J lost 0 bases, and 9 bases lay in between. The CDR3 extends over 14 amino acids.